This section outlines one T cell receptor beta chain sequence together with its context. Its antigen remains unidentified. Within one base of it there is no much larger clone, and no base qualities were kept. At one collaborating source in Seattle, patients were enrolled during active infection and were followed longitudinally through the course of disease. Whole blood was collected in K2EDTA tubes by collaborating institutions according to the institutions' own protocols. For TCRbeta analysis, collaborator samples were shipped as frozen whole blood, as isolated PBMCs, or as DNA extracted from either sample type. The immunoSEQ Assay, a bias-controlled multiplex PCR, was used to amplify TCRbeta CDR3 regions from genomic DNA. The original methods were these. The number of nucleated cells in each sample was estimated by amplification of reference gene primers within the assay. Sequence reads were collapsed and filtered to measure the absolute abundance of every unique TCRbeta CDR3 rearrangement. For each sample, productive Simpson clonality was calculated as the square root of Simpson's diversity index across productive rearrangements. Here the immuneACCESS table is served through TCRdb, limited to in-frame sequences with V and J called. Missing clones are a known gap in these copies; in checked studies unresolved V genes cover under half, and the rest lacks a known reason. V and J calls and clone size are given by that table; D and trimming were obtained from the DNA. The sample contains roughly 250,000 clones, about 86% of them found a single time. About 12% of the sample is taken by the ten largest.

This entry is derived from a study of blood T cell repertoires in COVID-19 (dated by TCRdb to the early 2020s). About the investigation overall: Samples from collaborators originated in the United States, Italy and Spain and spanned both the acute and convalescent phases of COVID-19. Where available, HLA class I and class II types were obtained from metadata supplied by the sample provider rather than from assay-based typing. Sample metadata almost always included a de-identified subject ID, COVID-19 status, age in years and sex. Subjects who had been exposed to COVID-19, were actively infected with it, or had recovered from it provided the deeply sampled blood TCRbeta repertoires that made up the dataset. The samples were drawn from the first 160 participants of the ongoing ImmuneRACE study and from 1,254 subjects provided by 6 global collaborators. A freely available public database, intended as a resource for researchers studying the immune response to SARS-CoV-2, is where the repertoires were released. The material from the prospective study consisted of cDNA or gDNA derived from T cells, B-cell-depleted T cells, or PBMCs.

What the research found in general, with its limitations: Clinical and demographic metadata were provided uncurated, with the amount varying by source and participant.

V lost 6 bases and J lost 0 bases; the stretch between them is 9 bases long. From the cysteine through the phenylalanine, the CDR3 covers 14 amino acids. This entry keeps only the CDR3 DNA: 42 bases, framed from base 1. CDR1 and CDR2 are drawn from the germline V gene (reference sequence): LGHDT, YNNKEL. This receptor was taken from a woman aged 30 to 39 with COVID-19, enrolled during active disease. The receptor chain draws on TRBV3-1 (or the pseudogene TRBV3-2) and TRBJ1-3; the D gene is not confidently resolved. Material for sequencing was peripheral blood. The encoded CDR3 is CASSPIYSGNTIYF. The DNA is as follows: TGTGCCAGCAGTCCTATCTACTCTGGAAACACCATATATTTT.